These 4 T cell receptor beta chains were sequenced from one sample in a study of shared clonotypes between healthy human individuals. Terminally differentiated effector memory CD45RA+ cells were excluded by CCR7 positive selection of CD45RO-negative cells. Assay: immunoSEQ multiplex PCR; the TCRdb copy retains only in-frame clones and omits some. The data contain more than 2 million clones, 85% to 95% of them singletons. The source material was naive CD8+ T cells from PBMCs. The source of these receptors is a man aged 18 to 30 in good health. Some clones in this sample may be carry-over from other donors' samples.

The chain carries TRBV19 and TRBJ2-3; D is uncertain. CDR3 length: 11 amino acids. Per the germline V gene, CDR1 is LNHDA and CDR2 is SQIVND (reference sequence). V shed 8 bases and J shed 4 bases, with 7 bases lying between them. CDR3 sequence: CASGVSDTQYF. As DNA, the CDR3 is TGTGCCAGTGGCGTTTCAGATACGCAGTATTTT.

The rearrangement joins TRBV11-2 to TRBJ1-1; D not certain. The CDR3 is 17 amino acids. CDR1 SGHAT and CDR2 FQNNGV come from the germline V gene. V dropped 2 bases and J dropped 1 base, with 17 bases sitting between them. The CDR3 DNA sequence: TGTGCCAGCAGCTTAAGGTCTCGATCTCGGGAGAACACTGAAGCTTTCTTT. Protein product: CASSLRSRSRENTEAFF.

The J gene is TRBJ2-1, the V gene TRBV7-2; 8 nucleotides agree with TRBD2. This CDR3 is 16 amino acids long. Germline CDR1 is SGHTA and CDR2 is FQGNSA. The junction had 15 bases not matched to a gene; V was cut back by 2 bases and J by 12 bases. The chain's CDR3 is CASSLLPRASGPAQFF. CDR3 DNA: TGTGCCAGCAGCTTACTTCCCCGGGCTAGCGGGCCCGCGCAGTTCTTC. Filled out from reference TRBV7-2 and TRBJ2-1, the complete variable domain reads GAGVSQSPSNKVTEKGKDVELRCDPISGHTALYWYRQSLGQGLEFLIYFQGNSAPDKSGLPSDRFSAERTGGSVSTLTIQRTQQEDSAVYLCASSLLPRASGPAQFFGPGTRLTVL.

The V and J genes are TRBV7-9 and TRBJ1-1; 7 nucleotides match TRBD1. V lost 6 bases and J lost 4; bases outside the gene matches: 8. Germline V lookup: CDR1 SEHNR, CDR2 FQNEAQ (reference sequence). The length of the CDR3 is 14 residues. CDR3: CASRETGERTEAFF. CDR3 sequence (DNA): TGTGCCAGCAGGGAAACAGGGGAGCGCACTGAAGCTTTCTTT. Full variable domain (rest looked up from reference TRBV7-9 and TRBJ1-1): DTGVSQNPRHKITKRGQNVTFRCDPISEHNRLYWYRQTLGQGPEFLTYFQNEAQLEKSRLLSDRFSAERPKGSFSTLEIQRTEQGDSAMYLCASRETGERTEAFFGQGTRLTVV.